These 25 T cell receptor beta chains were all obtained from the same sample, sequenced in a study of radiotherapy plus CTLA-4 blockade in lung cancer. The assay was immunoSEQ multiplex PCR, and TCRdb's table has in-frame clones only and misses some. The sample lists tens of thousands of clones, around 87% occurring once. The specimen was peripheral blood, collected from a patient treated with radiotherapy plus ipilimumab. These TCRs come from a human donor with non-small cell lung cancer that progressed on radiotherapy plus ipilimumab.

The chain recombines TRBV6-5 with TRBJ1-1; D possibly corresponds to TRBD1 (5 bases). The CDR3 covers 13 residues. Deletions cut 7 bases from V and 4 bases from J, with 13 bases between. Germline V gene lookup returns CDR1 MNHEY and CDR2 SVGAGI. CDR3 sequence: CASITGVPTEAFF. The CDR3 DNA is TGTGCCAGCATTACGGGGGTTCCCACTGAAGCTTTCTTT.

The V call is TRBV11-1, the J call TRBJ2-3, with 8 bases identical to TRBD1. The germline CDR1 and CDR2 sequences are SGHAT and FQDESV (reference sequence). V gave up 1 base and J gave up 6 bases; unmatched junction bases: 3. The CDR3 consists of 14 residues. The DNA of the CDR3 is TGTGCCAGCAGCTTAGGGACAGGGACCGATACGCAGTATTTT. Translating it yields CASSLGTGTDTQYF.

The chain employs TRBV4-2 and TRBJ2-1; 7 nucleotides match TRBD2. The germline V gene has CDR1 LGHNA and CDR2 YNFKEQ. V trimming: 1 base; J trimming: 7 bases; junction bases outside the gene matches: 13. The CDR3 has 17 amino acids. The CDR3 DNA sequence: TGTGCCAGCAGCCAAGTCCTCACGGGAGGCGTCGGTAATGAGCAGTTCTTC. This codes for CASSQVLTGGVGNEQFF.

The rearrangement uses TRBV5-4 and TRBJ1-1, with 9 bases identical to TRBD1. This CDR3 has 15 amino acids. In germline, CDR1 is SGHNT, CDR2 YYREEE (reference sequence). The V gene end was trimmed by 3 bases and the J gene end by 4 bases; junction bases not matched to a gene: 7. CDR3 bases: TGTGCCAGCAGCTATCTGGACAGGGGAGGCACTGAAGCTTTCTTT. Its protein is CASSYLDRGGTEAFF. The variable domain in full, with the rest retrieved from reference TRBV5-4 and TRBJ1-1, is ETGVTQSPTHLIKTRGQQVTLRCSSQSGHNTVSWYQQALGQGPQFIFQYYREEENGRGNFPPRFSGLQFPNYSSELNVNALELDDSALYLCASSYLDRGGTEAFFGQGTRLTVV.

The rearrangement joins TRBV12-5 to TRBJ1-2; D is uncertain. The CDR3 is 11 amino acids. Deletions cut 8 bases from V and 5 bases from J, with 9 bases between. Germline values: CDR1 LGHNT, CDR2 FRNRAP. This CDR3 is CASLGWYGYTF. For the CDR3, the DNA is TGTGCTAGTTTAGGGTGGTATGGCTACACCTTC.

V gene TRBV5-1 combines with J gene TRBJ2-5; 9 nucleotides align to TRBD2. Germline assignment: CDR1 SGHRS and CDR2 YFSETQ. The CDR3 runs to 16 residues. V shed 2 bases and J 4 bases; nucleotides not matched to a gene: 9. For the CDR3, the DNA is TGCGCCAGCAGCTTAATGGCGGGGGGGCAAAGAGAGACCCAGTACTTC. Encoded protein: CASSLMAGGQRETQYF.

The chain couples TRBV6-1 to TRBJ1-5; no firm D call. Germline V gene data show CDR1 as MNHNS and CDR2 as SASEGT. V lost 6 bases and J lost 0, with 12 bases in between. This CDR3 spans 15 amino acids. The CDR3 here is CASRNMDVSNQPQHF. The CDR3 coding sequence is TGTGCCAGCAGGAACATGGACGTTAGCAATCAGCCCCAGCATTTT.

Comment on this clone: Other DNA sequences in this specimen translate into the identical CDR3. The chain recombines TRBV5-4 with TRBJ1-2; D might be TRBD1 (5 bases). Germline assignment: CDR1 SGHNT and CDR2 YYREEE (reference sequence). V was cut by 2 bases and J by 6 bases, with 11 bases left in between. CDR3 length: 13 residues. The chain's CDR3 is CASSFARGNGYTF. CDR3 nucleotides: TGTGCCAGCAGCTTCGCAAGGGGCAATGGCTACACCTTC.

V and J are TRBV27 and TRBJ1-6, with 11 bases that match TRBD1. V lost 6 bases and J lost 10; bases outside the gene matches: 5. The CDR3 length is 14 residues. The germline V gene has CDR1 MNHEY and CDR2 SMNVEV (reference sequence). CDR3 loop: CASRTGTGGSPLHF. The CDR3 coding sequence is TGTGCCAGCAGAACCGGGACAGGGGGATCACCCCTCCACTTT.

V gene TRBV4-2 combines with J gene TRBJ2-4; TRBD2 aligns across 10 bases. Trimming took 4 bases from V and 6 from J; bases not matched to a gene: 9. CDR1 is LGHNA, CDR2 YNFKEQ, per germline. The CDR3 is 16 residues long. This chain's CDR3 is CASSLGGLAGGNIQYF. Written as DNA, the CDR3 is TGTGCCAGCAGCCTCGGAGGATTAGCGGGAGGAAACATTCAGTACTTC.

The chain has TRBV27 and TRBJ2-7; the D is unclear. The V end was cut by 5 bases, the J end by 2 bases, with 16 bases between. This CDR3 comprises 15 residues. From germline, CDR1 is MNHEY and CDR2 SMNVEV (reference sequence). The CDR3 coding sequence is TGTGCCAGCAGTCCTCTTCGGGTAGAGCCCTACGAGCAGTACTTC. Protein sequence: CASSPLRVEPYEQYF.

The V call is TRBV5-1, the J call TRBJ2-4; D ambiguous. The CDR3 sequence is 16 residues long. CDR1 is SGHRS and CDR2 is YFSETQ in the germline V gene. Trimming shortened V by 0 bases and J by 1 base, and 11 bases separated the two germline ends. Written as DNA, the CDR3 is TGCGCCAGCAGCTTGGAGGGTTTAGGGGCCAAAAACATTCAGTACTTC. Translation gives CASSLEGLGAKNIQYF.

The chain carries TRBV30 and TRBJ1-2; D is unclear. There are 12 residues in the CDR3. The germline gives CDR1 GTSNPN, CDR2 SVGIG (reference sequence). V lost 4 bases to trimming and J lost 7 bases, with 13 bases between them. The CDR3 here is CAWKVKGGGYTF. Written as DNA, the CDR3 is TGTGCCTGGAAAGTTAAGGGAGGTGGCTACACCTTC.

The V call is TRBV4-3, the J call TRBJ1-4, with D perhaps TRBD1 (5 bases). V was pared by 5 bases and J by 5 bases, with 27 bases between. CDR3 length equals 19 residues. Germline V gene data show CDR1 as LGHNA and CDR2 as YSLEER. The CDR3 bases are TGCGCCAGCAGCTTCCAAGTCTATGGGGCGAGGCAAAAGAATGAAAAACTGTTTTTT. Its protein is CASSFQVYGARQKNEKLFF.

CDR3 sequence: CASSIASVPYEQYF. CDR3 in DNA: TGTGCCAGCAGCATCGCCTCAGTCCCCTACGAGCAGTACTTC. The V and J genes are TRBV6-5 and TRBJ2-7; unclear D gene. The CDR3 has 14 amino acids. V was shortened by 6 bases and J by 2 bases, with 14 bases between the two germline ends. Germline values: CDR1 MNHEY, CDR2 SVGAGI.

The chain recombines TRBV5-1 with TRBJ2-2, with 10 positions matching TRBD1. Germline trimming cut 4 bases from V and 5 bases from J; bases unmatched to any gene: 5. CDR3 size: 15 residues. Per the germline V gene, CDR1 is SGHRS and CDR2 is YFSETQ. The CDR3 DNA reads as TGCGCCAGCAGCAATGACAGGGGGCGTACCGGGGAGCTGTTTTTT. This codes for CASSNDRGRTGELFF.

CDR3 DNA sequence: TGTGCCAGCAGCCAAGGTCTCCGGGATACCTATGGCTACACCTTC. Translating gives CASSQGLRDTYGYTF. This chain joins TRBV4-2 and TRBJ1-2; D call uncertain. V lost 1 base to trimming and J lost 4 bases, with 13 bases between them. This CDR3 contains 15 residues. Germline V gene sequence: CDR1 LGHNA, CDR2 YNFKEQ.

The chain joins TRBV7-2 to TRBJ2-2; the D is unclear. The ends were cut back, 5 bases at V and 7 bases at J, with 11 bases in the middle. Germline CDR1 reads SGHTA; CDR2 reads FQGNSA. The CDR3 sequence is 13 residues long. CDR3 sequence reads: CASSLGVIGELFF. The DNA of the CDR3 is TGTGCCAGCAGCCTCGGAGTAATCGGGGAGCTGTTTTTT.

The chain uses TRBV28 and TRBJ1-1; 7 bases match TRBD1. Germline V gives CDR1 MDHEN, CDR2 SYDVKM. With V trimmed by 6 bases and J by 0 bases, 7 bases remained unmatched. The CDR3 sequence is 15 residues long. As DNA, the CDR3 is TGTGCCAGCAGGAGGACAGGAGCCATGAACACTGAAGCTTTCTTT. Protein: CASRRTGAMNTEAFF.

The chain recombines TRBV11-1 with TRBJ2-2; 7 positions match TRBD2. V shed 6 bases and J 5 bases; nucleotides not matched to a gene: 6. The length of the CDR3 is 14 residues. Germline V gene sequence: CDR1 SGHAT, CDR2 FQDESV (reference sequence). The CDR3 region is CASRGGLKTGELFF. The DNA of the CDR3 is TGTGCCAGCAGGGGGGGACTAAAAACCGGGGAGCTGTTTTTT.

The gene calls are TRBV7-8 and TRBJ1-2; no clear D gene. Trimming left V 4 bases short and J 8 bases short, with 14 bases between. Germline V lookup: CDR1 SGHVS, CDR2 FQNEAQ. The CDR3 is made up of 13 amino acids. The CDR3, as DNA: TGTGCCAGCAGCTCCCGCCCCCCTTGGGGCTACACCTTC. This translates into CASSSRPPWGYTF.

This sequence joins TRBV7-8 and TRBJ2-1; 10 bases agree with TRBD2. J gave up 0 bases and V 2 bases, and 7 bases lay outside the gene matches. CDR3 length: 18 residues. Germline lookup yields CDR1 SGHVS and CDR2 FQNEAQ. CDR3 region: CASSLSSGGRSSYNEQFF. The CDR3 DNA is TGTGCCAGCAGCTTATCTAGCGGGGGCCGCAGCTCCTACAATGAGCAGTTCTTC.

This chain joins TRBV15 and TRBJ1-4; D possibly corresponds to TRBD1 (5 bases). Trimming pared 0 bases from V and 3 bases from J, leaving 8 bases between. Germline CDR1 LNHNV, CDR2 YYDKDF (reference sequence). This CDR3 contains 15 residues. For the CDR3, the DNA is TGTGCCACCAGCAGAGATCGGGGGGCTAATGAAAAACTGTTTTTT. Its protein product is CATSRDRGANEKLFF.

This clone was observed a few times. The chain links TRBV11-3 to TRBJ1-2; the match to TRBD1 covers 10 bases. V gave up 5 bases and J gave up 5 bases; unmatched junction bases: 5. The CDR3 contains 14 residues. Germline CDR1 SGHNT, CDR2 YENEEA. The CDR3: CASSPDRGLYGYTF. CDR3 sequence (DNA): TGTGCCAGCAGCCCAGACAGGGGGCTATATGGCTACACCTTC.

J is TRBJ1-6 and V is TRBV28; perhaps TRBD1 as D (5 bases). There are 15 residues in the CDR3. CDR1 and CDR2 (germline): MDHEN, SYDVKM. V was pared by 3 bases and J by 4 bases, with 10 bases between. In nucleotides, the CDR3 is TGTGCCAGCAGTTTCAGAGGGGAATATAATTCACCCCTCCACTTT. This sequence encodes CASSFRGEYNSPLHF. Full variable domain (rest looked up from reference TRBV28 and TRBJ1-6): DVKVTQSSRYLVKRTGEKVFLECVQDMDHENMFWYRQDPGLGLRLIYFSYDVKMKEKGDIPEGYSVSREKKERFSLILESASTNQTSMYLCASSFRGEYNSPLHFGNGTRLTVT.